This TCR beta chain stems from a study of T cell changes during pregnancy in multiple sclerosis. Profiling relied on immunoSEQ multiplex PCR, and the TCRdb table lists in-frame clones only, not all of them. The sample includes tens of thousands of clones, around 91% of them seen just once. This CDR3 is built from 12 residues. Trimming removed 4 bases from V and 8 bases from J, with 9 bases in between. CDR1 and CDR2 (germline): MNHNY, SVGAGI (reference sequence). The sequence was obtained from a female donor in good health, enrolled as a control in a pregnancy study. The material sequenced was CD4+ T cells from peripheral blood mononuclear cells, taken in the third trimester of pregnancy. The gene calls are TRBV6-6 and TRBJ2-1; D remains unclear. CDR3 in DNA: TGTGCCAGCAGTTTTGGCAGGCATGAGCAGTTCTTC. It is translated as CASSFGRHEQFF.